A selection of T cell receptor beta chains follows, all from one sample in a study of T cell repertoires in cytomegalovirus infection. One entry per CDR3 protein, called by TCRdb with MiXCR from the reads. This table holds about 220,000 distinct CDR3 sequences, about 38% found once. These TCRs' antigens remain unknown. The sample was CD8+ T cells from cultured PBMCs, taken from culture after CMV antigen stimulation. The receptors were sampled from a human donor in good health (CMV status not recorded). Some clones in this sample may be carry-over from other donors' samples. Both conserved end residues are part of each CDR3. Each record gives: D gene, V gene, clone size, J gene, CDR3 DNA, CDR3 protein. A D gene is named only where the DNA matches it firmly. A clone size is listed for some rows: how often the clone was seen (once, few, many), or a class if it is expanded.

.	TRBV2	.	TRBJ2-1	TGTGCCACCATGGGACTGGTCAATGAGCAGTTCTTC	CATMGLVNEQFF
.	TRBV6-6	.	TRBJ2-7	TGTGCCAGCAGTAACAGATCCTACGAGCAGTACTTC	CASSNRSYEQYF
TRBD1	TRBV4-1	few	TRBJ1-5	TGCGCCAGCAGCCAAGCTTGGACAGGCCCTAGTAGCAATCAGCCCCAGCATTTT	CASSQAWTGPSSNQPQHF
TRBD2	TRBV7-6	.	TRBJ2-7	TGTGCCAGAAGCTCGGGACTAGCGGGGGGGCCCGACTACGAGCAGTACTTC	CARSSGLAGGPDYEQYF
TRBD1	TRBV5-5	.	TRBJ1-4	TGTGCCAGCAGCTCAGGGACAGGGGGTCCCCTGCGAAGTAATGAAAAACTGTTTTTT	CASSSGTGGPLRSNEKLFF
.	TRBV6-5	.	TRBJ2-3	TGTGCCAGCAGCCCTTGGGCAGCTAGCACAGATACGCAGTATTTT	CASSPWAASTDTQYF
.	TRBV27	.	TRBJ2-7	TGTGCCAGCAGTTTAGAGGGGTACACCTACGAGCAGTACTTC	CASSLEGYTYEQYF
TRBD2	TRBV7-2	few	TRBJ2-1	TGTGCCAGCAGCCCCGAGCGGGAGGGCCTCGACAATGAGCAGTTCTTC	CASSPEREGLDNEQFF
.	TRBV7-8	few	TRBJ1-1	TGTGCCAGCAGCACTCCCGCTGGGATCCGAAACACTGAAGCTTTCTTT	CASSTPAGIRNTEAFF
.	TRBV15	.	TRBJ2-1	TGTGCCACCAGCAGAGCTGGGAGGGGGACGGAGGAGCAGTTCTTC	CATSRAGRGTEEQFF
TRBD2	TRBV6-2/TRBV6-3	.	TRBJ2-1	TGTGCCAGCAGTTACCCGAGTAGGCGGGAGTCCTACAATGAGCAGTTCTTC	CASSYPSRRESYNEQFF
.	TRBV4-1	.	TRBJ2-7	TGCGCCAGCAGCCCGCGGGACTCCGCTCCGTACGAGCAGTACTTC	CASSPRDSAPYEQYF
TRBD1	TRBV19	few	TRBJ1-1	TGTGCCAGTAGCCATACAGGGGTAGGGATGAACACTGAAGCTTTCTTT	CASSHTGVGMNTEAFF
.	TRBV7-9	.	TRBJ2-2	TGTGCCAGCAGCTTAGTGGTAAATCCCTTGGAGCTGTTTTTT	CASSLVVNPLELFF
.	TRBV7-9	many	TRBJ2-7	TGTGCCAGCAGCCTCCCTATCCGCGACAGAGGATCCTACGAGCAGTACTTC	CASSLPIRDRGSYEQYF
TRBD1	TRBV29-1	.	TRBJ1-1	TGCAGCGTCCCCGTCCCAACAGGGGGGAGGACTGAAGCTTTCTTT	CSVPVPTGGRTEAFF
TRBD1	TRBV19	once	TRBJ2-4	TGTGCCAGTAGTTCGAACAGGGGCACGAACATTCAGTACTTC	CASSSNRGTNIQYF
TRBD1	TRBV27	few	TRBJ1-1	TGTGCCAGCAGGCTTTCAACAGGGGGGGGCACTGAAGCTTTCTTT	CASRLSTGGGTEAFF
TRBD1	TRBV7-9	.	TRBJ1-3	TGTGCCAGCAGCAGGAAGTGGACAGGAAAGAACACCATATATTTT	CASSRKWTGKNTIYF
.	TRBV7-9	.	TRBJ1-5	TGTGCCAGCCAGGGAAGTGAAGGACAGCCCCAGCATTTT	CASQGSEGQPQHF
.	TRBV9	.	TRBJ1-3	TGTGCCAGCAGCGTCCAGGGCTCTGGAAACACCATATATTTT	CASSVQGSGNTIYF
TRBD1	TRBV28	.	TRBJ1-2	TGTGCCAGCAGTTCCTCCCTGACAGGGACCCATGGCTACACCTTC	CASSSSLTGTHGYTF
TRBD2	TRBV5-6	.	TRBJ2-1	TGTGCCAGCAGCTTGGATCCTAGCGGGAGGTCTGAGCAGTTCTTC	CASSLDPSGRSEQFF
.	TRBV11-2	.	TRBJ2-3	TGTGCCAGCAGCATTACAGGCACAGATACGCAGTATTTT	CASSITGTDTQYF
.	TRBV19	few	TRBJ2-1	TGTGCCAGTAGTATAGGCGGCGTTGAGCAGTTCTTC	CASSIGGVEQFF
TRBD1	TRBV7-8	few	TRBJ2-2	TGTGCCAGCAGCTTAGCGCTCGACGGGGACAGGGGTCGATACACCGGGGAGCTGTTTTTT	CASSLALDGDRGRYTGELFF
.	TRBV20-1	.	TRBJ2-2	TGCAGTGCTAGAGATAAAGGGACCACCGGGGAGCTGTTTTTT	CSARDKGTTGELFF
TRBD1	TRBV7-9	few	TRBJ2-3	TGTGCCAGCAGCGGACCGGGACAGGGACGCACAGATACGCAGTATTTT	CASSGPGQGRTDTQYF
TRBD2	TRBV27	.	TRBJ2-1	TGTGCCAGCAGTTTATCGAGAAGCGGGACGGACAATGAGCAGTTCTTC	CASSLSRSGTDNEQFF
.	TRBV24-1	few	TRBJ2-2	TGTGCCACCAGTGATTCTACCGGCCTGAACACCGGGGAGCTGTTTTTT	CATSDSTGLNTGELFF
TRBD1	TRBV5-6	.	TRBJ1-5	TGTGCCAGCAGTTACGGGACAGCTGGTCAGCCCCAGCATTTT	CASSYGTAGQPQHF
.	TRBV28	.	TRBJ2-5	TGTGCCAGCAGTGCCCTACGGGAGACCCAGTACTTC	CASSALRETQYF
.	TRBV7-8	few	TRBJ2-1	TGTGCCAGCAGCCCCCGATCCGGGGCGGGTTACAATGAGCAGTTCTTC	CASSPRSGAGYNEQFF
TRBD1	TRBV4-2	few	TRBJ2-3	TGTGCCAGCAGCCCGACAGGGTCCTTCACAGATACGCAGTATTTT	CASSPTGSFTDTQYF
.	TRBV18	few	TRBJ1-2	TGTGCCAGCTCACCAAGTGGGAACTATGGCTACACCTTC	CASSPSGNYGYTF
.	TRBV4-2	.	TRBJ2-5	TGTGCCAGCAGCCAAGATGGGCCTAGCGAGAACTTCTGGCGGGAGACCCAGTACTTC	CASSQDGPSENFWRETQYF
.	TRBV7-2	.	TRBJ2-1	TGTGCCAGCAGCTTCTCGACTGTTGAGCAGTTCTTC	CASSFSTVEQFF
.	TRBV27	few	TRBJ2-7	TGTGCCAGCAGTTTGTTTGGGGGGAGCGGCTACGAGCAGTACTTC	CASSLFGGSGYEQYF
.	TRBV7-8	many	TRBJ2-1	TGTGCCAGCAGCTTAGAGGGGGGGCCCGAGGAGCAGTTCTTC	CASSLEGGPEEQFF
.	TRBV28	few	TRBJ2-3	TGTGCCAGCAGTTTCCTTAGCGGAGGCACAGATACGCAGTATTTT	CASSFLSGGTDTQYF
TRBD1	TRBV27	.	TRBJ1-5	TGTGCCAGCAGTTTGGACAGGGGGGACTCTCAGCCCCAGCATTTT	CASSLDRGDSQPQHF